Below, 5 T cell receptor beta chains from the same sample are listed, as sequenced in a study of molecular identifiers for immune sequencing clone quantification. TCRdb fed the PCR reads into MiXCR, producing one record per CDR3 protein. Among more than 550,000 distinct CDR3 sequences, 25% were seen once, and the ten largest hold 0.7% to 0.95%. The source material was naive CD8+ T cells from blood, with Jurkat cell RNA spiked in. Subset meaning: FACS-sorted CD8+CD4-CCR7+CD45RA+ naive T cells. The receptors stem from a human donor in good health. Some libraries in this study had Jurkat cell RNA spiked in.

The CDR3 coding sequence is TGTGCCAGCAGTTGGTCAGAACAAGGAAGGGAGACCCAGTACTTC. Translation: CASSWSEQGRETQYF. This chain links TRBV12-3 or TRBV12-4 with TRBJ2-5; no clear D gene. V lost 4 bases and J 5 bases, leaving 17 bases between the germline ends. The CDR3 consists of 15 residues.

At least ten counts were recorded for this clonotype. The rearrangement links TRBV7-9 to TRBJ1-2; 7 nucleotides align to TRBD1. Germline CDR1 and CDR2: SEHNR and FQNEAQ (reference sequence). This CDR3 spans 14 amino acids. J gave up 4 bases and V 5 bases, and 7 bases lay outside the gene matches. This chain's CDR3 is CASSPDRDSYGYTF. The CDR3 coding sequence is TGTGCCAGCAGCCCAGACCGGGACAGCTATGGCTACACCTTC.

The CDR3 loop reads CASGGIREETQYF. The CDR3 DNA follows: TGTGCCAGCGGAGGTATCAGGGAAGAGACCCAGTACTTC. The J gene is TRBJ2-5, the V gene TRBV7-9; perhaps D is TRBD1 or TRBD2 (5 bases each). Germline CDR1 and CDR2: SEHNR and FQNEAQ (reference sequence). The V and J ends lost 8 bases and 3 bases respectively, with 13 bases between them. The CDR3 runs to 13 residues.

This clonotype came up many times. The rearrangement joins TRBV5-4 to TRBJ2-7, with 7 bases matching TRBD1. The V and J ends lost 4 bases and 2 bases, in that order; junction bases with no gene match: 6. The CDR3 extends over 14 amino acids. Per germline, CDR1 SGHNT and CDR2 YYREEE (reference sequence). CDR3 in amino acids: CASSADRDTYEQYF. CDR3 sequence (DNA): TGTGCCAGCAGCGCCGACAGGGATACCTACGAGCAGTACTTC.

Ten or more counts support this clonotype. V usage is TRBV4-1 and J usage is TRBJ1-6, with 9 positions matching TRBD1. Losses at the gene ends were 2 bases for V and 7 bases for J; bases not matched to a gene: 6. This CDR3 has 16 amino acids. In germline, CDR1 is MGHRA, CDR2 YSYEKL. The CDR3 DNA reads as TGCGCCAGCAGCCAAAATACGGGACAGGGAAATTCACCCCTCCACTTT. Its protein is CASSQNTGQGNSPLHF.